The 26 T cell receptor beta chains reported below all come from one sample, sequenced in a study of identical twins. One entry per CDR3 protein, called by TCRdb with MiXCR from the 5' RACE reads. The sample shows around 680,000 distinct CDR3 sequences, approximately 9% of them seen only once. These sequences were also reported in another study, on yellow fever vaccine responses in identical twins.

The sequenced material came from PBMCs. The receptors come from a young woman in good health.

The rearrangement joins TRBV5-6 to TRBJ1-4, with D hard to call. The CDR3 loop spans 16 amino acids. The germline CDR1 and CDR2 sequences are SGHDT and YYEEEE. V was clipped by 2 bases and J by 0 bases, with 11 bases between them. The CDR3 is CASSFLGLATNEKLFF. The CDR3 region has the DNA TGTGCCAGCAGCTTTTTAGGGCTAGCAACTAATGAAAAACTGTTTTTT. Supplemented by reference TRBV5-6 and TRBJ1-4, the full variable domain reads DAGVTQSPTHLIKTRGQQVTLRCSPKSGHDTVSWYQQALGQGPQFIFQYYEEEERQRGNFPDRFSGHQFPNYSSELNVNALLLGDSALYLCASSFLGLATNEKLFFGSGTQLSVL.

This clonotype appeared a few times. The V and J genes are TRBV10-3 and TRBJ2-5, with D possibly TRBD2 on 7 matching bases. There are 14 residues in the CDR3. Trimming took 3 bases from V and 4 from J, leaving 12 bases between them. Germline V CDR1 and CDR2: ENHRY, SYGVKD. CDR3 nucleotide sequence: TGTGCCATCAGTGAAGGGGGGGGGCGAGAGACCCAGTACTTC. Its protein product is CAISEGGGRETQYF.

This chain links TRBV7-2 with TRBJ1-5; TRBD1 matches 7 bases. The CDR3 has 13 amino acids. Per the germline V gene, CDR1 is SGHTA and CDR2 is FQGNSA. J lost 6 bases, V lost 6 bases, and 5 bases had no gene match. The CDR3 region is CASSRQGVQPQHF. Written as DNA, the CDR3 is TGTGCCAGCAGTAGACAGGGAGTTCAGCCCCAGCATTTT.

The V call is TRBV6-5, the J call TRBJ1-2, with TRBD1 matching over 7 bases. The CDR3 consists of 15 residues. Germline lookup yields CDR1 MNHEY and CDR2 SVGAGI. J was trimmed by 5 bases and V by 0 bases; bases with no gene match: 6. This CDR3 is CASSYSDRAGYGYTF. In DNA, the CDR3 is TGTGCCAGCAGTTACTCCGACAGGGCGGGGTATGGCTACACCTTC.

This clonotype was detected only a few times. V gene TRBV2 combines with J gene TRBJ2-1; 8 bases agree with TRBD2. The CDR3 has 22 residues. The ends lost 1 base at V and 8 bases at J; junction bases unmatched: 28. CDR1 and CDR2 (germline): SNHLY, FYNNEI. CDR3: CASSEEGVESGSTTRAQYEQFF. CDR3 bases: TGTGCCAGCAGTGAAGAGGGGGTGGAAAGCGGGAGCACGACCAGGGCCCAATATGAGCAGTTCTTC.

This clonotype was detected ten times or more. The chain uses TRBV4-3 and TRBJ2-3; 8 bases match TRBD2. The CDR3 consists of 17 residues. The trim removed 6 bases at V and 0 bases at J, leaving 11 bases unmatched. The germline CDR1 and CDR2 sequences are LGHNA and YSLEER. The CDR3 loop is CASRRKLAETSTDTQYF. The CDR3 region has the DNA TGCGCCAGCAGACGCAAACTAGCGGAGACTAGCACAGATACGCAGTATTTT.

The J gene is TRBJ2-2, the V gene TRBV29-1; D is tentatively TRBD1 or TRBD2 (5 bases each). The CDR3 consists of 14 residues. Germline assignment: CDR1 SQVTM and CDR2 ANQGSEA. Deletions cut 4 bases from V and 7 bases from J, with 16 bases between. The CDR3 loop is CSVGEGRRGGELFF. The CDR3 nucleotides read TGCAGCGTTGGTGAGGGACGTCGTGGCGGGGAGCTGTTTTTT.

This rearrangement joins TRBV28 to TRBJ1-2, with unresolved D. Trimming stripped 6 bases from V and 8 bases from J, with 16 bases between. Germline CDR1 is MDHEN and CDR2 is SYDVKM. This CDR3 contains 13 residues. CDR3 in DNA: TGTGCCAGCAGCACCGGGCCACCTCCCGGCTACACCTTC. It codes for CASSTGPPPGYTF.

The chain is built from TRBV10-2 and TRBJ1-5; D uncertain. Germline loops: CDR1 WSHSY, CDR2 SAAADI. The CDR3 loop spans 13 amino acids. V lost 2 bases and J lost 7, with 9 bases in between. This CDR3 is CASSESNGQPQHF. CDR3 sequence (DNA): TGCGCCAGCAGTGAGAGTAACGGGCAGCCCCAGCATTTT.

The chain links TRBV23-1 to TRBJ2-1; D gene uncertain. TRBV23-1 counts as an open reading frame of uncertain function. CDR3 length: 11 residues. The CDR3 sequence: CGVYPYNEQFF. The CDR3 DNA sequence: TGCGGGGTATATCCTTACAATGAGCAGTTCTTC.

This clonotype was counted a few times. The rearrangement joins TRBV20-1 to TRBJ1-2, with D possibly being TRBD1 (5 bases). Germline V gene lookup returns CDR1 DFQATT and CDR2 SNEGSKA (reference sequence). V was shortened by 6 bases and J by 5 bases, with 19 bases between the two germline ends. The length of the CDR3 is 14 residues. The CDR3 DNA is TGCAGTGCCGCGGACTCACAGGAAGTTTATGGCTACACCTTC. Protein sequence: CSAADSQEVYGYTF.

In its sample, this clonotype was seen many times. The chain has TRBV3-1 and TRBJ2-7; D is perhaps TRBD2 (6 bases). Germline CDR1 LGHDT, CDR2 YNNKEL (reference sequence). Deletions cut 0 bases from V and 7 bases from J, with 13 bases between. This CDR3 comprises 14 residues. The CDR3 sequence: CASSQDSLASEQYF. The CDR3, as DNA: TGTGCCAGCAGCCAAGATAGCCTAGCGAGTGAGCAGTACTTC.

This clonotype was counted at least ten times. This chain links TRBV28 with TRBJ1-4; TRBD1 might be the D (5 bases). Trimming removed 7 bases at V and 8 bases at J, with 17 bases between. The germline gives CDR1 MDHEN, CDR2 SYDVKM. The CDR3 is made up of 14 amino acids. DNA of the CDR3: TGTGCCAGCACCCGGGACTCCAGCCGGGAAAAACTGTTTTTT. Protein product: CASTRDSSREKLFF.

The rearrangement links TRBV3-1 to TRBJ1-1; D is ambiguous. Germline V gene data show CDR1 as LGHDT and CDR2 as YNNKEL (reference sequence). V dropped 1 base and J dropped 5 bases, with 8 bases sitting between them. The CDR3 loop spans 13 amino acids. CDR3: CASSQAPRTEAFF. CDR3 sequence (DNA): TGTGCCAGCAGCCAAGCCCCCCGAACTGAAGCTTTCTTT.

The chain combines TRBV29-1 with TRBJ2-5; perhaps TRBD1 as D (5 bases). The CDR3 extends over 16 amino acids. Germline V CDR1 and CDR2: SQVTM, ANQGSEA. The germline V and J ends were trimmed by 4 bases and 0 bases, with 18 bases remaining between them. The CDR3 DNA follows: TGCAGCGTTGTCCTGGCAGGGAAAAGTCACCAAGAGACCCAGTACTTC. Translation gives CSVVLAGKSHQETQYF.

This clonotype was seen many times. The chain combines TRBV24-1 with TRBJ2-7; 7 positions agree with TRBD1. CDR1 and CDR2 (germline): KGHDR, SFDVKD. The CDR3 spans 14 residues. V shed 7 bases, J shed 0 bases, and the junction held 5 bases outside the gene matches. The CDR3 bases are TGTGCCACCAGCGCAGGGACAGCCTCCTACGAGCAGTACTTC. Translated, it gives CATSAGTASYEQYF.

V usage is TRBV28 and J usage is TRBJ1-4; D is perhaps TRBD1 (5 bases). This CDR3 has 14 amino acids. The germline gives CDR1 MDHEN, CDR2 SYDVKM. The V gene lost 5 bases and the J gene lost 8 bases, with 15 bases spanning the gap. The CDR3 is CASSPPGVGEKLFF. CDR3 nucleotide sequence: TGTGCCAGCAGTCCACCGGGGGTGGGGGAAAAACTGTTTTTT.

The CDR3 loop reads CASSLKGAGANVLTF. DNA of the CDR3: TGTGCCAGCAGTTTAAAGGGAGCAGGGGCCAACGTCCTGACTTTC. J is TRBJ2-6 and V is TRBV28; possible D gene TRBD2, 5 bases. CDR3 length: 15 residues. Deletions cut 2 bases from V and 4 bases from J, with 9 bases between. CDR1 is MDHEN, CDR2 SYDVKM, per germline.

The rearrangement joins TRBV14 to TRBJ1-2, with a weak D call TRBD1 (6 bases). Germline assignment: CDR1 SGHDN and CDR2 FVKESK. Trimming removed 0 bases at V and 4 bases at J, with 12 bases between. This CDR3 contains 15 residues. The CDR3 nucleotides are TGTGCCAGCAGCCAAGATCCCCGGGACACCTATGGCTACACCTTC. It encodes CASSQDPRDTYGYTF. The full variable domain, completed using reference TRBV14 and TRBJ1-2, is EAGVTQFPSHSVIEKGQTVTLRCDPISGHDNLYWYRRVMGKEIKFLLHFVKESKQDESGMPNNRFLAERTGGTYSTLKVQPAELEDSGVYFCASSQDPRDTYGYTFGSGTRLTVV.

This clonotype was seen repeatedly, ten times or more. The V call is TRBV20-1, the J call TRBJ2-6, with 9 positions matching TRBD1. CDR1 DFQATT and CDR2 SNEGSKA come from the germline V gene (reference sequence). The CDR3 runs 18 residues. V lost 4 bases, J lost 0 bases, and 10 bases stayed unmatched. CDR3: CSAMAPGQGFSGANVLTF. The CDR3, as DNA: TGCAGTGCTATGGCTCCGGGACAGGGTTTCTCTGGGGCCAACGTCCTGACTTTC.

The CDR3 sequence: CASTGTGIGQPQHF. CDR3 sequence (DNA): TGTGCCAGCACCGGGACAGGGATCGGTCAGCCCCAGCATTTT. V usage is TRBV6-2 or TRBV6-3 and J usage is TRBJ1-5; 9 bases match TRBD1. The CDR3 has 14 residues. Per the germline V gene, CDR1 is MNHEY and CDR2 is SVGEGT. V shed 7 bases, J shed 6 bases, and the junction held 7 bases outside the gene matches.

This clonotype was recorded many times. The chain combines TRBV7-9 with TRBJ1-6, with 7 bases matching TRBD1. There are 17 residues in the CDR3. From germline, CDR1 is SEHNR and CDR2 FQNEAQ (reference sequence). V gave up 1 base and J gave up 4 bases; unmatched junction bases: 7. The CDR3 reads CASSLVLGTAYNSPLHF. CDR3 sequence (DNA): TGTGCCAGCAGCTTAGTTCTCGGGACAGCTTATAATTCACCCCTCCACTTT.

This clonotype appeared many times. The chain carries TRBV27 and TRBJ1-2; tentative D call: TRBD1 (6 bases). CDR3 size: 13 residues. Looked up from germline, CDR1 is MNHEY and CDR2 is SMNVEV (reference sequence). The germline V and J ends were trimmed by 6 bases and 7 bases, with 15 bases remaining between them. The CDR3, as DNA: TGTGCCAGCAGGCCCACAGGGTCCGGTGGCTACACCTTC. Amino acid sequence: CASRPTGSGGYTF.

This chain connects TRBV5-5 to TRBJ1-6; D is possibly TRBD1 (5 bases). The V gene lost 5 bases and the J gene lost 3 bases, with 15 bases spanning the gap. The length of the CDR3 is 16 residues. From germline, CDR1 is SGHKS and CDR2 YYEKEE (reference sequence). CDR3 amino acids: CASSSDRLIYNSPLHF. CDR3 DNA: TGTGCCAGCAGTAGCGACAGACTAATCTATAATTCACCCCTCCACTTT.

This clonotype was observed a few times. One end of the junction does not line up with germline, which may come from a read error. This sequence joins TRBV20-1 and TRBJ2-1; no reliable D call. The germline gives CDR1 DFQATT, CDR2 SNEGSKA (reference sequence). The CDR3 is made up of 15 amino acids. The CDR3 DNA is TGCAGTGGTAGATGGGCAGCGACAAAGACGAATGAGCAGTTCTTC. This translates into CSGRWAATKTNEQFF.

The CDR3 loop is CASSFGTGGLDEQYF. The CDR3 bases are TGTGCCAGCAGCTTTGGGACAGGGGGGCTCGACGAGCAGTACTTC. This sequence joins TRBV5-6 and TRBJ2-7, with 11 nucleotides matching TRBD1. After removal of 2 bases from V and 5 bases from J, the junction contained 6 bases not matched to a gene. CDR3 length: 15 amino acids. Looked up from germline, CDR1 is SGHDT and CDR2 is YYEEEE. Filled out from reference TRBV5-6 and TRBJ2-7, the complete variable domain reads DAGVTQSPTHLIKTRGQQVTLRCSPKSGHDTVSWYQQALGQGPQFIFQYYEEEERQRGNFPDRFSGHQFPNYSSELNVNALLLGDSALYLCASSFGTGGLDEQYFGPGTRLTVT.